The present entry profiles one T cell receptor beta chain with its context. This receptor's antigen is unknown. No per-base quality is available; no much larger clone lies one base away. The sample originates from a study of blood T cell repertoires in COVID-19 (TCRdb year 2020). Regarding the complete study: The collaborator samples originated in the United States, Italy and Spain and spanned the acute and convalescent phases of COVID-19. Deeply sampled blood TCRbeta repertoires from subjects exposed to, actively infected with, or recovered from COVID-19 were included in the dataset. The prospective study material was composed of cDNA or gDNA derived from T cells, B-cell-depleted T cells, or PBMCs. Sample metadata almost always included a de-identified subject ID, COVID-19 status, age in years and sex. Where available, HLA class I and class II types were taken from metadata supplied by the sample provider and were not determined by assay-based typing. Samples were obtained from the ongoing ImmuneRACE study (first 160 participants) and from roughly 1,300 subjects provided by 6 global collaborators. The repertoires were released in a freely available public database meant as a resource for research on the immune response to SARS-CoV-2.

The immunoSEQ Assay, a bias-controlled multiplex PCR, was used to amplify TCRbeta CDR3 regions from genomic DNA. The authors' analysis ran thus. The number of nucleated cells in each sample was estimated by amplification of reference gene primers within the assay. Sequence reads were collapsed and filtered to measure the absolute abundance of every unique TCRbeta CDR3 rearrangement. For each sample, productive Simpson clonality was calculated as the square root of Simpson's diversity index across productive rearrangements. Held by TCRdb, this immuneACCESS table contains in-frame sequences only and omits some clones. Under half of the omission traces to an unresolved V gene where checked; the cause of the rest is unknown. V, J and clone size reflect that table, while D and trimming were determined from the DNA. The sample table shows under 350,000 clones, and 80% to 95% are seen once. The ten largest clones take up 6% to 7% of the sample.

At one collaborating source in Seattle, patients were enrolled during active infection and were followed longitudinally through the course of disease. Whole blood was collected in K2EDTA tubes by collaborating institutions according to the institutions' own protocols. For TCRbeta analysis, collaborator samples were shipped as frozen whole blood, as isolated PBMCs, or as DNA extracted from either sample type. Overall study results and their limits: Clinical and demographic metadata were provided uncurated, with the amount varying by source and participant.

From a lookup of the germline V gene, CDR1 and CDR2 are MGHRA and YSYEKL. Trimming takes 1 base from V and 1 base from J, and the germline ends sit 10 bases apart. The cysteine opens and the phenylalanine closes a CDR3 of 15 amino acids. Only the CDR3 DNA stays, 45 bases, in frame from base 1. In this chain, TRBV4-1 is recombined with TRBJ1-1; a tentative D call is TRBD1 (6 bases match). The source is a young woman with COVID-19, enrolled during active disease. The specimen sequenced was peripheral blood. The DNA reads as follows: TGCGCCAGCAGCCAAGTGGGACATACGAACACTGAAGCTTTCTTT. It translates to CASSQVGHTNTEAFF.